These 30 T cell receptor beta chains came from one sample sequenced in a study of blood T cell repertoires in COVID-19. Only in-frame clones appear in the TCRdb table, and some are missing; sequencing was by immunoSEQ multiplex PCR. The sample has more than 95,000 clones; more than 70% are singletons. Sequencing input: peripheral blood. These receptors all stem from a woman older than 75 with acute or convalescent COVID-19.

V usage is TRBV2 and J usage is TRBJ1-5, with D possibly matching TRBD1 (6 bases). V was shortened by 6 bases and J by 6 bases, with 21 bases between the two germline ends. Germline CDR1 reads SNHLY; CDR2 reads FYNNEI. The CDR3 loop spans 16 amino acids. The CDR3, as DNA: TGTGCCAGCAGGGCGGAACAGGGAAGATTAGCTCAGCCCCAGCATTTT. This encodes CASRAEQGRLAQPQHF. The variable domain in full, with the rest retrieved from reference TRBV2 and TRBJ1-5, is EPEVTQTPSHQVTQMGQEVILRCVPISNHLYFYWYRQILGQKVEFLVSFYNNEISEKSEIFDDQFSVERPDGSNFTLKIRSTKLEDSAMYFCASRAEQGRLAQPQHFGDGTRLSIL.

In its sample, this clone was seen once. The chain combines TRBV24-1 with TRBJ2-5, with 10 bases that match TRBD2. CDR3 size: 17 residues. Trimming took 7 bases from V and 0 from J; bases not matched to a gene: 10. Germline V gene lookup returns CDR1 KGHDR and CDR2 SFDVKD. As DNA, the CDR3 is TGTGCCACCAGCCAAGCGGGGGGGGTCCCCGACCAAGAGACCCAGTACTTC. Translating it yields CATSQAGGVPDQETQYF.

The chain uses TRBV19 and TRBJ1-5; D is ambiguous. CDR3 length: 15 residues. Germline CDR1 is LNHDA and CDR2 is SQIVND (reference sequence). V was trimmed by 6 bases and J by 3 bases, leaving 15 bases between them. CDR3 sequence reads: CASRVRWSSNQPQHF. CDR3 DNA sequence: TGTGCCAGTAGGGTGCGTTGGTCCTCCAATCAGCCCCAGCATTTT.

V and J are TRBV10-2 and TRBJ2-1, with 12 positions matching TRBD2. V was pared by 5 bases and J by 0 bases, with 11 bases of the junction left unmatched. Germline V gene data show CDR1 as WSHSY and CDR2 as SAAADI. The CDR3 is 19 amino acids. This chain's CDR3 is CASSFSSGRAGSSYNEQFF. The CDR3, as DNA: TGCGCCAGCAGTTTTTCTAGCGGGAGGGCGGGGAGCTCCTACAATGAGCAGTTCTTC.

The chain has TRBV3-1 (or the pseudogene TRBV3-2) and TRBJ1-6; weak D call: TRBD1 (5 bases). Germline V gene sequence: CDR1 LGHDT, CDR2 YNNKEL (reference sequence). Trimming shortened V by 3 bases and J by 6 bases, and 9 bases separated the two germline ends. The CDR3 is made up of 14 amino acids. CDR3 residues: CASSQQGGNSPLHF. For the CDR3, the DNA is TGTGCCAGCAGCCAGCAGGGAGGTAATTCACCCCTCCACTTT.

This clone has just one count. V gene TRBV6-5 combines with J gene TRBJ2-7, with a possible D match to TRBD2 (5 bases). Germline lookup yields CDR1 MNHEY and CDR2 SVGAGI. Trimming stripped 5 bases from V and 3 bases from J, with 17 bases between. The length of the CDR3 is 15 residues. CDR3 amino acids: CASSPLSGGGYEQYF. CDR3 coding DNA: TGTGCCAGCAGTCCGCTTTCCGGAGGAGGCTACGAGCAGTACTTC.

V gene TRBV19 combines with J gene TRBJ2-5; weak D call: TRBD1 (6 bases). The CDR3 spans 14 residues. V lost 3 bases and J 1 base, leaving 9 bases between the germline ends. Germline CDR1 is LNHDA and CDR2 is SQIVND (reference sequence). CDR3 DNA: TGTGCCAGTAGTATTACAGGGATCCAAGAGACCCAGTACTTC. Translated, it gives CASSITGIQETQYF.

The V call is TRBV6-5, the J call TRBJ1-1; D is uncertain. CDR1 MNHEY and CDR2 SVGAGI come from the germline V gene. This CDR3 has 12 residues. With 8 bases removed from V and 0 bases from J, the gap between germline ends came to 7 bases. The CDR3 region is CASGQLNTEAFF. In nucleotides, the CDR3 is TGTGCCAGCGGGCAACTGAACACTGAAGCTTTCTTT.

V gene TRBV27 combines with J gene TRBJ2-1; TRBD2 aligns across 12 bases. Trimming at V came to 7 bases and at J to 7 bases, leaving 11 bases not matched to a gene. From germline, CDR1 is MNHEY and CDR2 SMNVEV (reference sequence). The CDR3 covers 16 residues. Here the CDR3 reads CASNTRLAGVWNEQFF. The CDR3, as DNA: TGTGCCAGCAACACCCGACTAGCGGGAGTTTGGAATGAGCAGTTCTTC.

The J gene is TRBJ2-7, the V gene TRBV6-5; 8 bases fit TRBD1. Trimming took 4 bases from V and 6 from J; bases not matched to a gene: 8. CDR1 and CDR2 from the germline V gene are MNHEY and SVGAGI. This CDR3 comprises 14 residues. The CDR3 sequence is CASSLGTGWREQYF. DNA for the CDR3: TGTGCCAGCAGTTTGGGGACAGGTTGGCGCGAGCAGTACTTC.

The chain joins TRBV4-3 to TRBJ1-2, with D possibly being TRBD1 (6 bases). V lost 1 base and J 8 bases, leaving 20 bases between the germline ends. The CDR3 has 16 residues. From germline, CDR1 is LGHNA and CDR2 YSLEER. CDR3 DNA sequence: TGCGCCAGCAGCCAAGTTATCGGAACAGGGACGGGAGGCTACACCTTC. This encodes CASSQVIGTGTGGYTF.

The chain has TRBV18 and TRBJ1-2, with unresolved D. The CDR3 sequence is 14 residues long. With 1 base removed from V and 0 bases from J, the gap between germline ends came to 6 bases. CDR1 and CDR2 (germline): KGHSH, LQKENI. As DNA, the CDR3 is TGTGCCAGCTCACCACTCGCAGCTAACTATGGCTACACCTTC. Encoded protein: CASSPLAANYGYTF.

The CDR3 DNA sequence: TGTGCCAGCAGCCAAGGGACAGGGCGAGAGACCCAGTACTTC. Encoded protein: CASSQGTGRETQYF. The chain joins TRBV3-1 (or the pseudogene TRBV3-2) to TRBJ2-5, with 8 positions matching TRBD1. Unmatched junction bases numbered 2, after V lost 1 base and J lost 4 bases. Germline loops: CDR1 LGHDT, CDR2 YNNKEL (reference sequence). CDR3 length: 14 residues.

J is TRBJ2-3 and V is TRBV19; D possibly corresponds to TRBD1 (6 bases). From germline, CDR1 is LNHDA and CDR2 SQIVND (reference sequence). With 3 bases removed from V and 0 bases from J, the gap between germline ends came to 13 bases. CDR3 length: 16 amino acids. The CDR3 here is CASSIAGVISTDTQYF. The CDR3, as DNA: TGTGCCAGTAGTATCGCAGGGGTGATAAGCACAGATACGCAGTATTTT.

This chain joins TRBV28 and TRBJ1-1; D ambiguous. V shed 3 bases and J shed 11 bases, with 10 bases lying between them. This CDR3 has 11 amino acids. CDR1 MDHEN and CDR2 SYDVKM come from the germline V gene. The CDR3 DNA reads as TGTGCCAGCAGTTTGCGGGCGCGTGCTTTCTTT. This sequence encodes CASSLRARAFF.

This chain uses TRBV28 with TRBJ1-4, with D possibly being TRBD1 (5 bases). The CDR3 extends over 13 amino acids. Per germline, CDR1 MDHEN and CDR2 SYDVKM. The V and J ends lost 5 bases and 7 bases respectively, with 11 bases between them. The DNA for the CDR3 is TGTGCCAGCAGTACCCAGGGTTCTGAAAAACTGTTTTTT. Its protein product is CASSTQGSEKLFF.

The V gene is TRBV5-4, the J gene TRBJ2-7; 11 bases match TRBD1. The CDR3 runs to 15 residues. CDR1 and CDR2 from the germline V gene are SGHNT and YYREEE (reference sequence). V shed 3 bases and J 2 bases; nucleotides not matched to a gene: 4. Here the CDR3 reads CASSSWGQGAYEQYF. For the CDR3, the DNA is TGTGCCAGCAGCTCCTGGGGACAGGGGGCCTACGAGCAGTACTTC.

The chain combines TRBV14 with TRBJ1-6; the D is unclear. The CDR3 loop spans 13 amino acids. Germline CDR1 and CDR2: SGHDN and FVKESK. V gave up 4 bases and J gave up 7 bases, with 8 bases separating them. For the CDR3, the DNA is TGTGCCAGCAGCCTCTTCGTGAATTCACCCCTCCACTTT. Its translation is CASSLFVNSPLHF.

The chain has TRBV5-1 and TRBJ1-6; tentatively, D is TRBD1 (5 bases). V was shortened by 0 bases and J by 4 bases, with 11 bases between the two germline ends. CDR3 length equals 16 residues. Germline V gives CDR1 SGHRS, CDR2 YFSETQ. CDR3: CASSLEGLGYNSPLHF. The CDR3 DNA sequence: TGCGCCAGCAGCTTGGAGGGGTTGGGGTATAATTCACCCCTCCACTTT.

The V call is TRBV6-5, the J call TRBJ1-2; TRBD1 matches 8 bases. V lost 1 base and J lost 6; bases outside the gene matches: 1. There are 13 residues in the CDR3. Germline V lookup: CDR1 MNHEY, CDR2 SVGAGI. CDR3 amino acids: CASSYLTGDGYTF. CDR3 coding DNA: TGTGCCAGCAGTTACTTGACAGGGGATGGCTACACCTTC.

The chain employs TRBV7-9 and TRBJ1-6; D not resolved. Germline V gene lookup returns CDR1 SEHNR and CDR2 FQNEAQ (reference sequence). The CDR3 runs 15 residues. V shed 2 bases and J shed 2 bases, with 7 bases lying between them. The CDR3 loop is CASSLSGPYNSPLHF. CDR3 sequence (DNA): TGTGCCAGCAGCTTATCTGGGCCCTATAATTCACCCCTCCACTTT.

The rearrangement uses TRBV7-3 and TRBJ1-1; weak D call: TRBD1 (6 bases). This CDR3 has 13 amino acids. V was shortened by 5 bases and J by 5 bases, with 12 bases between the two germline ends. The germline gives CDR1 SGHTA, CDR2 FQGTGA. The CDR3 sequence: CASSVQGRTEAFF. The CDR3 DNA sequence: TGTGCCAGCAGCGTACAGGGTAGAACTGAAGCTTTCTTT. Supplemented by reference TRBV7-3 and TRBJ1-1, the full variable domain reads GAGVSQTPSNKVTEKGKYVELRCDPISGHTALYWYRQSLGQGPEFLIYFQGTGAADDSGLPNDRFFAVRPEGSVSTLKIQRTERGDSAVYLCASSVQGRTEAFFGQGTRLTVV.

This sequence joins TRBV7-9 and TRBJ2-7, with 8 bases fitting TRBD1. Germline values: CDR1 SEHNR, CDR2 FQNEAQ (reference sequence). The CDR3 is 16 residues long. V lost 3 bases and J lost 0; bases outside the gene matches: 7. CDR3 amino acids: CASSFGRTGSSYEQYF. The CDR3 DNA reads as TGTGCCAGCAGCTTTGGTCGGACAGGGTCCTCCTACGAGCAGTACTTC.

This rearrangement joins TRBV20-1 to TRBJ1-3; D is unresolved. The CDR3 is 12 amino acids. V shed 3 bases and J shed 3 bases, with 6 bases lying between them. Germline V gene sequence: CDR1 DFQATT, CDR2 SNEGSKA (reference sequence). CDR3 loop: CSASGGGNTIYF. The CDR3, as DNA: TGCAGTGCTAGTGGCGGTGGAAACACCATATATTTT.

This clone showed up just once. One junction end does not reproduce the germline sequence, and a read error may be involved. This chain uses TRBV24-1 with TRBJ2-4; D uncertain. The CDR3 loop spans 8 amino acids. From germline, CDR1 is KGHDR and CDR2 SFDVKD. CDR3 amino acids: CATSDEVF. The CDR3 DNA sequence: TGTGCCACCAGTGATGAGGTCTTC.

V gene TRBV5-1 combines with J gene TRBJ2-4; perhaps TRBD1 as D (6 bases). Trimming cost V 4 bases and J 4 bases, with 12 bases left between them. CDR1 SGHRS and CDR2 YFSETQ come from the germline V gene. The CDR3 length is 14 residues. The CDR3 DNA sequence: TGCGCCAGCAGCGCCGGACAGAAAAAAAACATTCAGTACTTC. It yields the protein CASSAGQKKNIQYF.

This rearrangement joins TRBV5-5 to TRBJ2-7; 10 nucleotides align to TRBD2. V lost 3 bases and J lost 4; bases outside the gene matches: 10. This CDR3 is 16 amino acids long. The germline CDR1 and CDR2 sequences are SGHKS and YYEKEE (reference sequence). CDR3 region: CASSSESGTSVYEQYF. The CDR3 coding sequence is TGTGCCAGCAGCTCTGAATCCGGGACTAGCGTATACGAGCAGTACTTC.

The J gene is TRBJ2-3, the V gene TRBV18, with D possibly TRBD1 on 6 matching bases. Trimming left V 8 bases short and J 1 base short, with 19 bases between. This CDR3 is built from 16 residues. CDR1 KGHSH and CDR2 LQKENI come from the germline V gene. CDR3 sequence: CASSGLRGAGTDTQYF. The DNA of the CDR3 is TGTGCCAGCAGTGGCCTCAGGGGAGCGGGCACAGATACGCAGTATTTT.

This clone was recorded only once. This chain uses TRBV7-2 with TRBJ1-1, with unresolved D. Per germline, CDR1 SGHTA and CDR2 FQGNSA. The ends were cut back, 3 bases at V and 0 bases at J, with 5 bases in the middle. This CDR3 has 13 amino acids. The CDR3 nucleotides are TGTGCCAGCAGCTTCTCCCTGAACACTGAAGCTTTCTTT. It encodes CASSFSLNTEAFF. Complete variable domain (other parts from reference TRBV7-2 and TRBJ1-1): GAGVSQSPSNKVTEKGKDVELRCDPISGHTALYWYRQSLGQGLEFLIYFQGNSAPDKSGLPSDRFSAERTGGSVSTLTIQRTQQEDSAVYLCASSFSLNTEAFFGQGTRLTVV.

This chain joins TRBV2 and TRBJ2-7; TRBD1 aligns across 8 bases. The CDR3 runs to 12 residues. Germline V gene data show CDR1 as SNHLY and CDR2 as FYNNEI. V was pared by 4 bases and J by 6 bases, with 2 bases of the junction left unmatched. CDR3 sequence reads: CASSGQGSEQYF. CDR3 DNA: TGTGCCAGCAGTGGACAGGGGAGCGAGCAGTACTTC.